The next 5 T cell receptor beta chains were all read from a single sample in a study of shared clonotypes between healthy human individuals. The data were produced by immunoSEQ multiplex PCR, yet TCRdb's version contains in-frame clones alone and is incomplete. Among about 980,000 clones listed, 70% to 85% were seen once. What was sequenced was memory CD4+ T cells sorted from blood. Subset reported: CD45RA-negative fraction. The receptors shown here come from a man aged 18-30 years in good health.

The CDR3 loop reads CAWSFTGGSQPQHF. CDR3 nucleotides: TGTGCCTGGAGTTTCACAGGGGGTAGTCAGCCCCAGCATTTT. V gene TRBV30 combines with J gene TRBJ1-5; TRBD1 matches at 8 bases. CDR1 and CDR2 (germline): GTSNPN, SVGIG (reference sequence). The CDR3 runs 14 residues. J lost 6 bases, V lost 2 bases, and 6 bases had no gene match.

This clone showed up just once. The chain joins TRBV5-1 to TRBJ2-7; D is possibly TRBD2 (6 bases). CDR1 is SGHRS and CDR2 is YFSETQ in the germline V gene. The CDR3 length is 14 residues. The V end was cut by 0 bases, the J end by 5 bases, with 12 bases between. CDR3 nucleotide sequence: TGCGCCAGCAGCTTGGAAGCGGGTCCGGACGAGCAGTACTTC. The encoded protein is CASSLEAGPDEQYF.

The chain couples TRBV7-9 to TRBJ2-5; 9 bases map to TRBD2. J gave up 3 bases and V 3 bases, and 5 bases lay outside the gene matches. This CDR3 comprises 15 residues. Germline CDR1 is SEHNR and CDR2 is FQNEAQ (reference sequence). Here the CDR3 DNA reads TGTGCCAGCAGCTTGAGACTAGCGGAAAAAGAGACCCAGTACTTC. It specifies CASSLRLAEKETQYF.

This clone was counted once. The V gene is TRBV5-1, the J gene TRBJ2-7, with no clear D. The germline V gene encodes CDR1 SGHRS and CDR2 YFSETQ. V lost 4 bases and J lost 1, with 9 bases in between. This CDR3 region has 13 residues. CDR3 in amino acids: CASSPDLSYEQYF. The CDR3 bases are TGCGCCAGCAGCCCGGACCTATCCTACGAGCAGTACTTC.

V and J are TRBV5-8 and TRBJ1-2; the D gene is possibly TRBD1 (5 bases). Trimming removed 4 bases at V and 7 bases at J, with 14 bases between. CDR1 and CDR2 (germline): SGHTS, YDEGEE. CDR3 length equals 13 residues. The CDR3, as DNA: TGTGCCAGCAGCCTGGGGGTAGTGATTGGCTACACCTTC. Amino acids: CASSLGVVIGYTF.